This TCR beta chain is drawn from a study of regulatory T cells in long-lasting Graves disease. Time point given: newly diagnosed GD, antithyroid drugs for less than 3 months. Construction of the TCR library relied on RNA isolated from PBMCs. Looked up from germline, CDR1 is SNHLY and CDR2 is FYNNEI. Trimming removed 4 bases from V and 3 bases from J; junction bases left unmatched: 6. The CDR3 spans 15 residues. This clonotype occurred many times. Through Arm-PCR of CDR3 regions and iRepertoire HTBI primers, TCR beta libraries were built. Via MiXCR, TCRdb re-called the multiplex PCR reads, giving one row per CDR3 protein. The sample has 380,000 or so distinct CDR3 sequences; 15% to 20% are singletons. A further study also used this sample, focusing on T cells in Graves' hyperthyroidism and ophthalmopathy.

The chain combines TRBV2 with TRBJ2-3; TRBD2 aligns across 8 bases. The sequences come from peripheral blood mononuclear cells (PBMCs), collected at new diagnosis, from a patient treated with antithyroid drugs. The clonotype originates from a woman under 30 with Graves disease. The CDR3 reads CASSGRRGATDTQYF. The CDR3 DNA sequence: TGTGCCAGCAGTGGGAGGCGGGGGGCAACAGATACGCAGTATTTT.